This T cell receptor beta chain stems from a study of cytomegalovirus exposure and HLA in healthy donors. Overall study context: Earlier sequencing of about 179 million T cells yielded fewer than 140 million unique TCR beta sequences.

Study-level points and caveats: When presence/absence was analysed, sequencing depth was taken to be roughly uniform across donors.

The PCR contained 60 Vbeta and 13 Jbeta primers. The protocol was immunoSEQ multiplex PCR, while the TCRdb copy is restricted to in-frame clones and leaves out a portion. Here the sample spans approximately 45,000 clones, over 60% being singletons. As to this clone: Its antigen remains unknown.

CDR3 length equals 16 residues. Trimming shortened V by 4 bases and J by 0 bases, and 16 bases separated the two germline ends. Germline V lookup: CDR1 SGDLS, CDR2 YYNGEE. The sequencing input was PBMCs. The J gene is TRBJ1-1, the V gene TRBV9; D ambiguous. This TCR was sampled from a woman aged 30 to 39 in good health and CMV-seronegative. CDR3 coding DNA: TGTGCCAGCAGCCCCACTGTAACGGGAGTGAACACTGAAGCTTTCTTT. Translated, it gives CASSPTVTGVNTEAFF.